Each of the 17 T cell receptor beta chains below was sequenced from the same sample in a study of blood T cells in healthy people across ages. It was with a sample-barcoded 5' primer and a J-beta primer mix that a second PCR of about 7 to 12 cycles was run. TCRdb reanalysed the 5' RACE reads using MiXCR and keeps one entry per CDR3 protein. This table holds roughly 700,000 distinct CDR3 sequences, around 49% found once. Sequenced: blood. The receptors originated from a woman aged 60-75 years in good health.

J is TRBJ1-5 and V is TRBV5-1; D unresolved. With 5 bases removed from V and 0 bases from J, the gap between germline ends came to 15 bases. Germline lookup yields CDR1 SGHRS and CDR2 YFSETQ. The CDR3 runs to 16 residues. CDR3 sequence (DNA): TGCGCCAGCAGACCTGGAGGGAGCAATAGCAATCAGCCCCAGCATTTT. This codes for CASRPGGSNSNQPQHF.

The rearrangement uses TRBV7-2 and TRBJ1-2; D is uncertain. Germline lookup yields CDR1 SGHTA and CDR2 FQGNSA. This CDR3 spans 13 amino acids. Trimming removed 2 bases at V and 2 bases at J, with 6 bases between. The CDR3 is CASSLSQNYGYTF. In DNA form, the CDR3 reads TGTGCCAGCAGCTTAAGCCAGAACTATGGCTACACCTTC.

This clonotype was counted a few times. This sequence joins TRBV3-1 and TRBJ2-7; D is unresolved. This CDR3 spans 12 amino acids. Germline V gene data show CDR1 as LGHDT and CDR2 as YNNKEL (reference sequence). V lost 1 base and J lost 4, with 5 bases in between. CDR3 DNA: TGTGCCAGCAGCCAAGCGAGGTACGAGCAGTACTTC. This codes for CASSQARYEQYF.

This clonotype was detected a few times. The CDR3 reads CASSLMRTTEAFF. CDR3 in DNA: TGTGCCAGCAGCTTAATGAGAACCACTGAAGCTTTCTTT. V gene TRBV7-3 combines with J gene TRBJ1-1; no clear D gene. CDR1 and CDR2 (germline): SGHTA, FQGTGA. This CDR3 spans 13 amino acids. V lost 1 base to trimming and J lost 4 bases, with 7 bases between them.

This clonotype turned up a few times. This chain links TRBV27 with TRBJ2-7; 12 bases fit TRBD1. J gave up 6 bases and V 5 bases, and 5 bases lay outside the gene matches. The CDR3 has 14 amino acids. From germline, CDR1 is MNHEY and CDR2 SMNVEV (reference sequence). DNA of the CDR3: TGTGCCAGCAGTCCGGGGACAGGGGGCTCCGAGCAGTACTTC. Residues: CASSPGTGGSEQYF.

The V gene is TRBV18, the J gene TRBJ2-7, with TRBD1 as a possible D gene (6 bases). Germline V gene sequence: CDR1 KGHSH, CDR2 LQKENI. Trimming took 0 bases from V and 6 from J, leaving 15 bases between them. The CDR3 covers 15 residues. The CDR3 DNA follows: TGTGCCAGCTCACCACCTTCCAGGGGTAGCCTCGAGCAGTACTTC. Its translation is CASSPPSRGSLEQYF.

This clonotype has a single count. This chain uses TRBV4-3 with TRBJ2-1; D may correspond to TRBD1 or TRBD2 (5 bases each). Germline CDR1 and CDR2: LGHNA and YSLEER. The CDR3 extends over 16 amino acids. Trimming left V 4 bases short and J 0 bases short, with 13 bases between. The CDR3 bases are TGCGCCAGCAGCCGAGGGGCTAGCAGCTCCTACAATGAGCAGTTCTTC. Protein: CASSRGASSSYNEQFF.

Here the CDR3 reads CASSYSENQPQHF. Here the CDR3 DNA reads TGTGCCAGCAGTTACTCGGAAAATCAGCCCCAGCATTTT. The chain joins TRBV6-2 or TRBV6-3 to TRBJ1-5; D remains unclear. Trimming pared 0 bases from V and 4 bases from J, leaving 4 bases between. The CDR3 spans 13 residues. Germline V lookup: CDR1 MNHEY, CDR2 SVGEGT.

This sequence joins TRBV6-6 and TRBJ1-4; no definite D call. CDR3 length: 15 amino acids. The germline V and J ends were trimmed by 6 bases and 0 bases, with 11 bases remaining between them. From germline, CDR1 is MNHNY and CDR2 SVGAGI (reference sequence). CDR3 bases: TGTGCCAGCAGGCATGGGGTTTCAACTAATGAAAAACTGTTTTTT. Translated: CASRHGVSTNEKLFF.

This clonotype was counted many times. This chain joins TRBV29-1 and TRBJ1-1; the D is unclear. This CDR3 is built from 10 residues. Germline-derived CDR1 and CDR2 are SQVTM and ANQGSEA. Trimming took 7 bases from V and 1 from J, leaving 4 bases between them. DNA of the CDR3: TGCAGCGGCGAGAACACTGAAGCTTTCTTT. Amino acid sequence: CSGENTEAFF.

The CDR3 region is CASSVGGNTIYF. CDR3 sequence (DNA): TGTGCCAGCAGCGTAGGTGGAAACACCATATATTTT. The chain uses TRBV9 and TRBJ1-3, with D unclear. Per germline, CDR1 SGDLS and CDR2 YYNGEE. The CDR3 consists of 12 residues. V was pared by 0 bases and J by 3 bases, with 1 base between.

The V and J genes are TRBV6-6 and TRBJ1-2; 8 nucleotides agree with TRBD1. Germline V gene lookup returns CDR1 MNHNY and CDR2 SVGAGI (reference sequence). The CDR3 extends over 13 amino acids. Trimming took 6 bases from V and 6 from J; bases not matched to a gene: 6. The CDR3 DNA follows: TGTGCCAGCAGATACGACAGGGGCAATGGCTACACCTTC. Amino acids: CASRYDRGNGYTF.

In its sample, this clonotype was seen a few times. This chain uses TRBV6-5 with TRBJ2-1; no firm D call. The ends were cut back, 6 bases at V and 7 bases at J, with 13 bases in the middle. The CDR3 has 13 amino acids. Germline V gene sequence: CDR1 MNHEY, CDR2 SVGAGI. Here the CDR3 reads CASSPPLGNEQFF. CDR3 nucleotide sequence: TGTGCCAGCAGCCCCCCGTTGGGGAATGAGCAGTTCTTC.

A word on this clonotype: The junction does not match germline at one end; this may be a read error. This rearrangement joins TRBV6-2 or TRBV6-3 to TRBJ2-1; possibly TRBD2 for D (5 bases). In germline, CDR1 is MNHEY, CDR2 SVGEGT. The CDR3 has 12 residues. Here the CDR3 reads CASGYSGVEQFF. The CDR3 coding sequence is TGTGCCAGCGGTTACTCCGGGGTTGAGCAATTCTTC.

The rearrangement links TRBV20-1 to TRBJ2-2; 9 positions match TRBD2. The CDR3 sequence is 14 residues long. The germline CDR1 and CDR2 sequences are DFQATT and SNEGSKA (reference sequence). V lost 6 bases, J lost 2 bases, and 4 bases stayed unmatched. The CDR3 region is CSAPSGTNTGELFF. The CDR3, as DNA: TGCAGTGCGCCTAGCGGGACAAACACCGGGGAGCTGTTTTTT.

This clonotype was seen a few times. The V and J genes are TRBV7-2 and TRBJ2-7, with unresolved D. The CDR3 length is 13 residues. Trimming shortened V by 2 bases and J by 6 bases, and 11 bases separated the two germline ends. CDR1 is SGHTA, CDR2 FQGNSA, per germline. CDR3 nucleotide sequence: TGTGCCAGCAGCTTACAACACCTACGCGAGCAGTACTTC. Amino acids: CASSLQHLREQYF.

This chain links TRBV7-9 with TRBJ2-5, with TRBD2 identical over 14 bases. TRBJ2-7 matches the DNA end more closely, so the J call is doubtful. Germline CDR1 and CDR2: SEHNR and FQNEAQ (reference sequence). The CDR3 totals 19 residues. This chain's CDR3 is CASSSSSRSGTSGSDEQYF. The CDR3 DNA reads as TGTGCCAGCAGCTCCTCCAGTCGTTCCGGGACTAGCGGGAGTGACGAGCAGTACTTC.